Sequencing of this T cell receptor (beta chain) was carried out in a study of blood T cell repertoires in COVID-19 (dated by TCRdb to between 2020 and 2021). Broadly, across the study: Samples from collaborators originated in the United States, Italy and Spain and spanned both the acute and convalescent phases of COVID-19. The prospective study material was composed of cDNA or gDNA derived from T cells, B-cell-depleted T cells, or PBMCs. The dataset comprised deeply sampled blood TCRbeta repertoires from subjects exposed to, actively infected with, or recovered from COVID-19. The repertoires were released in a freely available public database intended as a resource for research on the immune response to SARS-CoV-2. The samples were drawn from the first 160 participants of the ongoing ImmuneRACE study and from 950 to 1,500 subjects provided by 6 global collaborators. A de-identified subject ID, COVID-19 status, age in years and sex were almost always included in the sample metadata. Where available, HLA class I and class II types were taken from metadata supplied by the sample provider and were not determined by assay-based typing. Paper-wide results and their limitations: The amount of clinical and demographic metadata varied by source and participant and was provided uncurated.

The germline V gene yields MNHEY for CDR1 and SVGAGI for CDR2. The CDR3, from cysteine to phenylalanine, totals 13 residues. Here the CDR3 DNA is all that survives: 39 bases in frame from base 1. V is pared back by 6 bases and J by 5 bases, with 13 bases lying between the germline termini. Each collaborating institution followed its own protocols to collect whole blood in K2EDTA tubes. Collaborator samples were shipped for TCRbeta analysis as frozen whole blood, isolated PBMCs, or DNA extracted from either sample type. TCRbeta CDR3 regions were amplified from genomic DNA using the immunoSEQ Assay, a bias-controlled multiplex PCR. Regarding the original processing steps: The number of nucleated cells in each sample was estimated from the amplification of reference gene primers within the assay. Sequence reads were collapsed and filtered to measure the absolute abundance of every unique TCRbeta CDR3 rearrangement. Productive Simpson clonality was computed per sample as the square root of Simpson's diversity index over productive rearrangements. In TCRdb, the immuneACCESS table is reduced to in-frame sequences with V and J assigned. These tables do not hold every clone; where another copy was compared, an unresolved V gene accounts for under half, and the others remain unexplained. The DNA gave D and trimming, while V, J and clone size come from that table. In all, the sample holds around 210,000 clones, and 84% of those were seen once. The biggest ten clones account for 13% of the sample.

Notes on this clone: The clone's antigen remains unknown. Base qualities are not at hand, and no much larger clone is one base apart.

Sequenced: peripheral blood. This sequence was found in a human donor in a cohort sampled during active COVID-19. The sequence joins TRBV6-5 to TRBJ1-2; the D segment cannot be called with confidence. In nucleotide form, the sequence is TGTGCCAGCAGCCCGTACGCGGTTTATGGCTACACCTTC. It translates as CASSPYAVYGYTF.